This entry lists 24 T cell receptor beta chains sequenced from one sample in a study of Graves' ophthalmopathy and Graves' hyperthyroidism. Amplifying from RNA transcripts, the study obtained TCR beta CDR3 regions. After a first-round RT-PCR with HTBI primers, a second-round multiplex PCR was run. Via MiXCR, TCRdb re-called the multiplex PCR reads, giving one row per CDR3 protein. The sample records 600,000 to 700,000 distinct CDR3 sequences, 35% to 50% being singletons. The sequencing sample was made of peripheral blood. All receptors derive from an adult man with Graves' ophthalmopathy.

The V gene is TRBV6-2 or TRBV6-3, the J gene TRBJ2-7, with 10 nucleotides matching TRBD1. Germline V gene lookup returns CDR1 MNHEY and CDR2 SVGEGT. The CDR3 extends over 16 amino acids. With V trimmed by 7 bases and J by 7 bases, 16 bases remained unmatched. CDR3 protein: CASTSRGGQGVREQYF. The CDR3 nucleotides are TGTGCCAGCACCTCCCGAGGAGGACAGGGGGTGAGGGAGCAGTACTTC.

The CDR3 coding sequence is TGTGCCAGCAGCTTGGAGGGTGATTACGAAAAACTGTTTTTT. It yields the protein CASSLEGDYEKLFF. The rearrangement links TRBV7-2 to TRBJ1-4, with unresolved D. CDR1 is SGHTA and CDR2 is FQGNSA in the germline V gene. CDR3 size: 14 residues. The V gene lost 3 bases and the J gene lost 8 bases, with 13 bases spanning the gap. Drawing the rest from reference TRBV7-2 and TRBJ1-4, the complete variable domain is GAGVSQSPSNKVTEKGKDVELRCDPISGHTALYWYRQSLGQGLEFLIYFQGNSAPDKSGLPSDRFSAERTGGSVSTLTIQRTQQEDSAVYLCASSLEGDYEKLFFGSGTQLSVL.

At least ten counts were recorded for this clonotype. The rearrangement uses TRBV2 and TRBJ1-5; D is possibly TRBD1 (6 bases). The CDR3 totals 13 residues. CDR1 is SNHLY, CDR2 FYNNEI, per germline. V was clipped by 7 bases and J by 5 bases, with 12 bases between them. CDR3 region: CASNRQEDQPQHF. CDR3 bases: TGTGCCAGCAATCGACAGGAGGATCAGCCCCAGCATTTT.

The chain joins TRBV7-9 to TRBJ1-4; D is perhaps TRBD1 (5 bases). The CDR3 is 17 amino acids. Germline values: CDR1 SEHNR, CDR2 FQNEAQ (reference sequence). V lost 1 base to trimming and J lost 0 bases, with 12 bases between them. Written as DNA, the CDR3 is TGTGCCAGCAGCTTAGGTGGGGGGGACGCAACTAATGAAAAACTGTTTTTT. This encodes CASSLGGGDATNEKLFF.

In its sample, this clonotype was seen many times. V and J are TRBV20-1 and TRBJ2-7; 9 nucleotides match TRBD2. The V segment lost 4 bases and the J segment 2 bases; nucleotides outside the gene matches: 3. The CDR3 loop spans 13 amino acids. Germline CDR1 is DFQATT and CDR2 is SNEGSKA (reference sequence). The CDR3 DNA reads as TGCAGTGCTATTCGCGGGAGGGCCTACGAGCAGTACTTC. Protein sequence: CSAIRGRAYEQYF.

On this clonotype itself: An end of the junction differs from the germline gene, which may be a read error. This chain connects TRBV24-1 to TRBJ1-5; a weak D match, TRBD1 (6 bases). This CDR3 spans 14 amino acids. Germline-derived CDR1 and CDR2 are KGHDR and SFDVKD. CDR3 DNA sequence: TGTGCCATCAGTGAGACAGGAATGAATCAGCCCCAGCATTTT. Translated: CAISETGMNQPQHF.

On this clonotype itself: A junction end diverges from the germline sequence, so it may reflect a read error. The chain employs TRBV25-1 and TRBJ2-2; the D is unclear. The germline V gene has CDR1 MGHDK and CDR2 SYGVNS. The CDR3 extends over 14 amino acids. CDR3 coding DNA: TGTGCCAGCAGTCCACGGTCGAACGCCGGGGAGCTGTTTTTT. It translates to CASSPRSNAGELFF.

This chain uses TRBV2 with TRBJ1-2; weak D call: TRBD1 (5 bases). V was shortened by 1 base and J by 4 bases, with 7 bases between the two germline ends. CDR1 and CDR2 from the germline V gene are SNHLY and FYNNEI. This CDR3 is 13 amino acids long. CDR3 region: CASSEGRGYGYTF. The CDR3 DNA reads as TGTGCCAGCAGTGAAGGGAGGGGCTATGGCTACACCTTC.

This clonotype was counted a few times. The rearrangement joins TRBV19 to TRBJ2-7, with a tentative D call TRBD1 (5 bases). This CDR3 is 12 amino acids long. Germline V gene lookup returns CDR1 LNHDA and CDR2 SQIVND (reference sequence). V lost 11 bases, J lost 4 bases, and 15 bases lay in between. This chain's CDR3 is CAGSTGSYEQYF. The CDR3 DNA reads TGTGCCGGATCAACAGGCTCTTACGAGCAGTACTTC.

This clonotype has just a few counts. At one of its ends the junction is not consistent with the germline gene, which may arise from a read error. The rearrangement uses TRBV10-3 and TRBJ2-7; TRBD1 matches at 9 bases. CDR3 length equals 16 residues. Germline lookup yields CDR1 ENHRY and CDR2 SYGVKD. CDR3 residues: CASSYSVGTGPYEQYF. DNA of the CDR3: TGTGCCAGCAGTTACTCGGTTGGGACAGGGCCCTACGAGCAGTACTTC.

A few counts support this clonotype. This chain connects TRBV5-5 to TRBJ2-7, with TRBD2 matching over 7 bases. The CDR3 runs to 15 residues. V shed 0 bases and J 7 bases; nucleotides not matched to a gene: 10. Germline V gene lookup returns CDR1 SGHKS and CDR2 YYEKEE (reference sequence). The CDR3 region is CASSLGDGRSKEQYF. The CDR3, as DNA: TGTGCCAGCAGCTTGGGGGACGGGAGGTCGAAAGAGCAGTACTTC.

This clonotype came up many times. The J gene is TRBJ1-2, the V gene TRBV6-6; the D gene is possibly TRBD1 (6 bases). This CDR3 contains 12 residues. CDR1 is MNHNY, CDR2 SVGAGI, per germline (reference sequence). V gave up 8 bases and J gave up 3 bases, with 10 bases separating them. The CDR3 reads CASGEGDYGYTF. For the CDR3, the DNA is TGTGCCAGCGGGGAGGGGGACTATGGCTACACCTTC.

This rearrangement joins TRBV20-1 to TRBJ2-7, with TRBD1 matching 9 bases. Trimming removed 5 bases from V and 5 bases from J; junction bases left unmatched: 7. The germline gives CDR1 DFQATT, CDR2 SNEGSKA (reference sequence). This CDR3 comprises 13 residues. The CDR3 spells CSARGTGLNEQYF. The CDR3 nucleotides are TGCAGTGCTCGCGGGACAGGGTTGAACGAGCAGTACTTC.

Of note for this clonotype: A clone one base away is much larger, so this may be a read error. The chain uses TRBV10-3 and TRBJ2-7, with 9 nucleotides matching TRBD1. CDR1 and CDR2 from the germline V gene are ENHRY and SYGVKD. This CDR3 comprises 15 residues. V lost 0 bases to trimming and J lost 4 bases; unmatched junction nucleotides: 4. This CDR3 is CAISESQGARYEQYV. The CDR3 nucleotides are TGTGCCATCAGTGAGTCACAGGGGGCTAGATACGAGCAGTACGTC.

This clonotype was observed a few times. The chain couples TRBV6-1 to TRBJ1-5, with TRBD1 matching over 9 bases. V trimming: 7 bases; J trimming: 2 bases; junction bases outside the gene matches: 6. The length of the CDR3 is 15 residues. Per the germline V gene, CDR1 is MNHNS and CDR2 is SASEGT. The CDR3 sequence: CASTTGQGGNQPQHF. Here the CDR3 DNA reads TGTGCCAGCACCACGGGACAGGGTGGCAATCAGCCCCAGCATTTT.

The rearrangement uses TRBV19 and TRBJ1-1; D perhaps matches TRBD1 (5 bases). This CDR3 comprises 12 residues. Trimming removed 10 bases at V and 1 base at J, with 10 bases between. Germline CDR1 and CDR2: LNHDA and SQIVND (reference sequence). As DNA, the CDR3 is TGTGCCAACTCAGGGAGGAACACTGAAGCTTTCTTT. Translating it yields CANSGRNTEAFF.

The chain joins TRBV25-1 to TRBJ2-1; 9 nucleotides line up with TRBD1. J lost 6 bases, V lost 3 bases, and 9 bases had no gene match. This CDR3 spans 16 amino acids. The germline gives CDR1 MGHDK, CDR2 SYGVNS. This CDR3 is CASSEFGTGYSNEQFF. CDR3 sequence (DNA): TGTGCCAGCAGTGAGTTTGGGACAGGGTACTCCAATGAGCAGTTCTTC.

This clonotype was seen only a few times. The chain has TRBV19 and TRBJ2-2, with TRBD2 as a possible D gene (5 bases). The CDR3 contains 14 residues. V was cut by 4 bases and J by 6 bases, with 12 bases left in between. CDR1 LNHDA and CDR2 SQIVND come from the germline V gene (reference sequence). The DNA of the CDR3 is TGTGCCAGTAGTACCCTACCCGGGGCCGGGGAGCTGTTTTTT. It specifies CASSTLPGAGELFF.

This clonotype was observed at least ten times. A junction boundary mismatches the germline segment, possibly from a read error. The chain recombines TRBV5-1 with TRBJ2-2; D possibly corresponds to TRBD2 (6 bases). Germline assignment: CDR1 SGHRS and CDR2 YFSETQ. This CDR3 is built from 15 residues. The CDR3 DNA reads as TGTGCCAGCAGCAGTACGGGGGCGAACACCGGGGAGCTGTTTTTT. It yields the protein CASSSTGANTGELFF.

The chain has TRBV19 and TRBJ2-2, with 9 bases identical to TRBD1. CDR1 and CDR2 (germline): LNHDA, SQIVND (reference sequence). CDR3 length: 16 amino acids. V lost 4 bases, J lost 5 bases, and 8 bases stayed unmatched. The CDR3 coding sequence is TGTGCCAGTAGTAGGTTGAGCGGGACAGGGACCGGGGAGCTGTTTTTT. Translated: CASSRLSGTGTGELFF.

This clonotype was recorded many times. The chain joins TRBV7-9 to TRBJ2-5, with D perhaps assigned TRBD1 or TRBD2 (5 bases each). Trimming stripped 5 bases from V and 4 bases from J, with 17 bases between. The CDR3 is made up of 15 amino acids. Germline assignment: CDR1 SEHNR and CDR2 FQNEAQ (reference sequence). Here the CDR3 reads CASSPLGVVRETQYF. In DNA form, the CDR3 reads TGTGCCAGCAGCCCTCTGGGGGTTGTCCGAGAGACCCAGTACTTC.

The J gene is TRBJ1-5, the V gene TRBV29-1, with D maybe TRBD1 (5 bases). From germline, CDR1 is SQVTM and CDR2 ANQGSEA. The CDR3 is 13 residues long. Trimming stripped 3 bases from V and 6 bases from J, with 12 bases between. The CDR3 DNA is TGCAGCGTTGAGCAGGGTGCGGCTCAGCCCCAGCATTTT. Residues: CSVEQGAAQPQHF.

This clonotype was picked up a small number of times. This sequence joins TRBV19 and TRBJ2-2; D remains unclear. V shed 1 base and J shed 3 bases, with 3 bases lying between them. The CDR3 contains 13 residues. In germline, CDR1 is LNHDA, CDR2 SQIVND (reference sequence). The CDR3 DNA sequence: TGTGCCAGTAGTATAGCCTACACCGGGGAGCTGTTTTTT. Residues: CASSIAYTGELFF.

The sample holds one count of this clonotype. The J gene is TRBJ2-2, the V gene TRBV10-2; a weak D match, TRBD1 (6 bases). CDR1 and CDR2 (germline): WSHSY, SAAADI. Trimming took off 0 bases at V and 8 bases at J, with 10 bases between the two ends. This CDR3 is built from 14 residues. CDR3 in amino acids: CASSESRGSGELFF. In DNA form, the CDR3 reads TGCGCCAGCAGTGAGTCGAGGGGGTCAGGGGAGCTGTTTTTT.